This TCR beta chain was sequenced during a study of T cell repertoires in cytomegalovirus infection. TCRdb used MiXCR to reprocess the reads, holding one entry per CDR3 protein. The table has 250,000 to 300,000 distinct CDR3 sequences, 12% to 15% seen once. Germline CDR1 MGHRA, CDR2 YSYEKL. CDR3 length equals 18 residues. Unmatched junction bases numbered 9, after V lost 2 bases and J lost 2 bases. The chain combines TRBV4-1 with TRBJ2-6; TRBD1 matches 7 bases. The receptor was derived from a human donor in good health (CMV status not recorded). Some clones in this sample may be carry-over from other donors' samples. Sample: PBMCs. CDR3 bases: TGCGCCAGCAGCCAAAGACAGGGTCCTCAACCTGGGGCCAACGTCCTGACTTTC. The encoded protein is CASSQRQGPQPGANVLTF.